This TCR beta chain is drawn from a study of long-term antiretroviral therapy in people with HIV. Findings and caveats of the study: Repertoires from HIV showed CDR3 length ranges narrower than those of controls. The clones with expansion before ART were dominant in the repertoire at all time points. Blood specimens, gathered between about 2004 and 2018, were possibly obtained under older ART regimens.

The samples, holding roughly 0.85-10 million cryopreserved PBMC, were thawed before DNA extraction was carried out. This CDR3 region has 12 residues. The germline gives CDR1 LNHDA, CDR2 SQIVND (reference sequence). V was trimmed by 5 bases and J by 3 bases, leaving 5 bases between them. Researchers ran immunoSEQ v3.0 at survey level. Profiling relied on immunoSEQ multiplex PCR, and the TCRdb table lists in-frame clones only, not all of them. The repertoire has tens of thousands of clones, roughly 82% of them found once; the top ten carry about an eighth. Note on this clone: Its antigen is still unknown.

The gene calls are TRBV19 and TRBJ2-1; D is unclear. The sample consisted of unsorted PBMCs, taken 0.3 years after starting antiretroviral therapy. This receptor was obtained from a man younger than 35 with HIV. CDR3 amino acids: CASSSRYNEQFF. The CDR3 DNA reads TGTGCCAGTAGTTCCCGCTACAATGAGCAGTTCTTC.